The T cell receptor beta chain under discussion was sequenced for a study of blood T cell repertoires in COVID-19. Looking at the study overall: The United States, Italy and Spain were the sources of the acute and convalescent COVID-19 samples. Sample material is recorded as cDNA or gDNA derived from T cells, B-cell-depleted T cells, or PBMCs.

Original analysis: From reference gene primer amplification, estimates of nucleated cell counts were derived. The data were produced by immunoSEQ multiplex PCR, yet TCRdb's version contains in-frame clones alone and is incomplete. That table supplies the V and J calls and clone size; D and trimming were determined from the DNA. Here the sample spans roughly 180,000 clones, about four fifths being singletons. This CDR3 is built from 14 residues. Germline values: CDR1 LGHNT, CDR2 FRNRAP. The ends lost 1 base at V and 13 bases at J; junction bases unmatched: 10. The sequence was obtained from a woman of 80 years or more with active or convalescent COVID-19. The sequenced sample was peripheral blood. This chain uses TRBV12-5 with TRBJ2-7; 10 bases fit TRBD1. The CDR3 sequence: CASGLGTGGQGLYF. The DNA for the CDR3 is TGTGCTAGTGGTTTGGGGACAGGGGGACAGGGGTTATACTTC.